The sequence of this TCR beta chain was determined in a study of cytomegalovirus exposure and HLA in healthy donors. PCR involved 60 Vbeta and 13 Jbeta primers. Method: immunoSEQ multiplex PCR; TCRdb's copy keeps in-frame clones and lacks some. The table includes 120,000 or so clones, 80% detected once. In germline, CDR1 is SEHNR, CDR2 FQNEAQ (reference sequence). V was shortened by 11 bases and J by 0 bases, with 15 bases between the two germline ends. The CDR3 covers 14 residues. The sequence was obtained from a female donor in good health and CMV-seronegative. V usage is TRBV7-9 and J usage is TRBJ2-3, with a possible D match to TRBD1 (5 bases). The sample was PBMCs. CDR3 in DNA: TGTGCCGCCTTCTCTGGGGCTAGCACAGATACGCAGTATTTT. Translated: CAAFSGASTDTQYF.